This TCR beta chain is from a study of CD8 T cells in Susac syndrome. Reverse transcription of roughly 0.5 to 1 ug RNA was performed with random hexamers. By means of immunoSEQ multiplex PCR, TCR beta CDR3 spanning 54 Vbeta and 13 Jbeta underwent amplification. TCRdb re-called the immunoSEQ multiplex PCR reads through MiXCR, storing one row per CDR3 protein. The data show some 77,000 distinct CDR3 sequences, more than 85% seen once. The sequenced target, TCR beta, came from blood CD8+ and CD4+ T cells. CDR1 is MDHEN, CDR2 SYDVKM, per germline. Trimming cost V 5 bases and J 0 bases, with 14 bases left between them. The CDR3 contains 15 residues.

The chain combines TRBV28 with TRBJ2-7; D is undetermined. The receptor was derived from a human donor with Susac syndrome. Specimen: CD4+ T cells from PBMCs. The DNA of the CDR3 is TGTGCCAGCAGTCTCGGTCCCTCTAGCTCCTACGAGCAGTACTTC. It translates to CASSLGPSSSYEQYF.